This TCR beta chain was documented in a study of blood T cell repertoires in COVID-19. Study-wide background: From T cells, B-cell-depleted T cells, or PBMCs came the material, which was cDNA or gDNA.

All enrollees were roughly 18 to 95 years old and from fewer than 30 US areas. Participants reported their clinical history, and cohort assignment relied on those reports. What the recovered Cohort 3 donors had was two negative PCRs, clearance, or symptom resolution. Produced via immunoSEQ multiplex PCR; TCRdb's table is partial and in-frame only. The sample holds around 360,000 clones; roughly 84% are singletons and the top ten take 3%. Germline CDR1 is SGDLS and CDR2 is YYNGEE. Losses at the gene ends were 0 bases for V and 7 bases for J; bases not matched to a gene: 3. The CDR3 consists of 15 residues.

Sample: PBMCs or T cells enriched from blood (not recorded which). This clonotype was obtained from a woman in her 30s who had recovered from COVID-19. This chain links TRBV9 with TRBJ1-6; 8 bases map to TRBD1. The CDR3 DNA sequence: TGTGCCAGCAGCGTAGCGGGACAGGACAATTCACCCCTCCACTTT. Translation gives CASSVAGQDNSPLHF.